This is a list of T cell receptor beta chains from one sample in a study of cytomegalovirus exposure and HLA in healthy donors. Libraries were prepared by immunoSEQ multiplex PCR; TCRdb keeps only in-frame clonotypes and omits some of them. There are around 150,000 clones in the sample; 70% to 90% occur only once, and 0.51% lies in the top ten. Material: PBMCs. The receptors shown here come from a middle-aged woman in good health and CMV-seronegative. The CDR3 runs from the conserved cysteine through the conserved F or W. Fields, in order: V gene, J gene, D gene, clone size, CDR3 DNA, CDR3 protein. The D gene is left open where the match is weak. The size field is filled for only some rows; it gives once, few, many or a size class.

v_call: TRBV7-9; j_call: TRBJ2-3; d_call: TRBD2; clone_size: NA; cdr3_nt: TGTTCCAGCAGCAGACTAGCCTCCACAGATACGCAGTATTTT; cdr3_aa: CSSSRLASTDTQYF
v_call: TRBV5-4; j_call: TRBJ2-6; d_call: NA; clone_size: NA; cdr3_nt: TGTGCCAGCAGCTTGGGTGTCGGGGCTGGGGCCAACGTCCTGACTTTC; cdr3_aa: CASSLGVGAGANVLTF
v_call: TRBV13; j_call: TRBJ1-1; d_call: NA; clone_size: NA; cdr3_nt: TGTGCCAGCAGCTTACAGGGGTGGGAAGCTTTCTTT; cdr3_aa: CASSLQGWEAFF
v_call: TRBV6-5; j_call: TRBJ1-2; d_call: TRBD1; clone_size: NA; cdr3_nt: TGTGCCAGCAGAAGGGACAGGGGGAACTATGGCTACACCTTC; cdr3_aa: CASRRDRGNYGYTF
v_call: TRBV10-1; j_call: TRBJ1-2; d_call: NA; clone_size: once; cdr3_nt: TGCGCCAGCAGTGATAGGACAGACTATGGCTACACCTTC; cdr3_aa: CASSDRTDYGYTF
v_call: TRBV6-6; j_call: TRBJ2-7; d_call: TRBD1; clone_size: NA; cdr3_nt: TGTGCCAGCAGTCGACAGGGCTGGGGCTACGAGCAGTACTTC; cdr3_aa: CASSRQGWGYEQYF
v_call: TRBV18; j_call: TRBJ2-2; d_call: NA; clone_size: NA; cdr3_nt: TGTGCCAGCTCACCACAAGGGGTCGGGGAGCTGTTTTTT; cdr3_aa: CASSPQGVGELFF
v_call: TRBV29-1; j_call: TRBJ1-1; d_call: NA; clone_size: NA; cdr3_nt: TGCAGCACAGGACCGAACACTGAAGCTTTCTTT; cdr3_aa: CSTGPNTEAFF
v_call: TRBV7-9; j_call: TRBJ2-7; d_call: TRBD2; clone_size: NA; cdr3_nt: TGTGCCAGCGGGACTAGCGTTCGGTACGAGCAGTACTTC; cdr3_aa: CASGTSVRYEQYF
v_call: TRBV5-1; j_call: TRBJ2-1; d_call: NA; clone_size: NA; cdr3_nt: TGCGCCAGCAGCTTGGCTCTTAGCGGAGCTAATATCAATGAGCAGTTCTTC; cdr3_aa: CASSLALSGANINEQFF
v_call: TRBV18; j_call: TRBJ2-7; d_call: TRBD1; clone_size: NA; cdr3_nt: TGTGCCAGCTCACCTATCGGGACAGGGGCCTACGAGCAGTACTTC; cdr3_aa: CASSPIGTGAYEQYF
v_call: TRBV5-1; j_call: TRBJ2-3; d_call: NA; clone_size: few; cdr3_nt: TGCGCCAGCAGCTCCGACGGGGGTACCACAGATACGCAGTATTTT; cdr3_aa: CASSSDGGTTDTQYF
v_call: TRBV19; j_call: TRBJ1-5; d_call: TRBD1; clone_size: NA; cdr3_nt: TGTGCCAGTAGTATTACGGACAGGGCGCCCCAGCATTTT; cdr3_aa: CASSITDRAPQHF
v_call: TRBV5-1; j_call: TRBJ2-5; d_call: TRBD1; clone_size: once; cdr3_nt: TGCGCCAGCAGCTTACAGGGGGTAGAGGAGACCCAGTACTTC; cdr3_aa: CASSLQGVEETQYF
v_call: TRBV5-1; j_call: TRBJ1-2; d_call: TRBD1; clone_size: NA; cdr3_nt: TGCGCCAGCAGCTCGGGACAGGTCTATGGCTACACCTTC; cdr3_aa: CASSSGQVYGYTF
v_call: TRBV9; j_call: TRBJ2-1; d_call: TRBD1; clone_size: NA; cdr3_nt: TGTGCCAGCAGCGTAGGGGGACAGGGGATCAATGAGCAGTTCTTC; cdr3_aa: CASSVGGQGINEQFF
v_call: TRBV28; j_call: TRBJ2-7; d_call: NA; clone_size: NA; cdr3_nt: TGTGCCAGCAGTCAGGGTGGAGGGATGAACGAGCAGTACTTC; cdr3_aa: CASSQGGGMNEQYF
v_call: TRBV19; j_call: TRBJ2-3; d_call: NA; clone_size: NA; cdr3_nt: TGTGCCAGTAGTACCCTGATCCCAACTAGGGAAAGCACAGATACGCAGTATTTT; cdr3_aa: CASSTLIPTRESTDTQYF
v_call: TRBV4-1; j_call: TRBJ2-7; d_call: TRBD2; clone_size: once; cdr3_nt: TGCGCCAGCAGCCCGGGGAGGGCCAGAACTAGCGAGCAGTACTTC; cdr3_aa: CASSPGRARTSEQYF
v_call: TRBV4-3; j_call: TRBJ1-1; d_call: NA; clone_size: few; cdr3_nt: TGCGCCAGCAGCCAAGAGCGAGAGGTTGAAGCTTTCTTT; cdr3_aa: CASSQEREVEAFF
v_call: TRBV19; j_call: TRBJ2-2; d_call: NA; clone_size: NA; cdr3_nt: TGTGCCAGTAGGTCAGACACCGGGGAGCTGTTTTTT; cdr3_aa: CASRSDTGELFF
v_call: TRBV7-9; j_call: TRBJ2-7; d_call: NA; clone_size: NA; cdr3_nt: TGTGCCAGCAGCCCATCGACAACCTACGAGCAGTACTTC; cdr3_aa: CASSPSTTYEQYF
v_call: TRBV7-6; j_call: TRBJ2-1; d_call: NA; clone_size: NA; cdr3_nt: TGTGCCAGCAGCTTAGGGGCAACGCTGGGAGGTACTCTCCGGACCTACAATGAGCAGTTCTTC; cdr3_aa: CASSLGATLGGTLRTYNEQFF
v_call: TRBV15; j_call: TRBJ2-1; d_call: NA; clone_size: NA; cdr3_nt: TGTGCCACCAGACTTTCGGGGGGCGGGGGCTCCTACAATGAGCAGTTCTTC; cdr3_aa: CATRLSGGGGSYNEQFF
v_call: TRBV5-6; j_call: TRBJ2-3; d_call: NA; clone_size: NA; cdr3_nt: TGTGCCAGCAGCTCCCCGGGGGACGTCCGTGGGGATACGCAGTATTTT; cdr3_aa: CASSSPGDVRGDTQYF
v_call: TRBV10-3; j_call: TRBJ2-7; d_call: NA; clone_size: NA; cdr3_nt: TGTGCCATCAGTACGGGAGACGCCTACGAGCAGTACTTC; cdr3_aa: CAISTGDAYEQYF
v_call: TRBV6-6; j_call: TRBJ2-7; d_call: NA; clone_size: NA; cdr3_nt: TGTGCCAGCAGCCACGCCCTAGCAGTCTACGAGCAGTACTTC; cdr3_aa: CASSHALAVYEQYF
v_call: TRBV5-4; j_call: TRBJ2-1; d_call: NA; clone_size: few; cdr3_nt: TGTGCCAGCAGCCCCCCTCGGGGCAATGAGCAGTTCTTC; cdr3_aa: CASSPPRGNEQFF
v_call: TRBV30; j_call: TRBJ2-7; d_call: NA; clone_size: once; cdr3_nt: TGTGCCTGGAGTGCCCAGGTACGTGAACGGCAGTACTTC; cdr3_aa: CAWSAQVRERQYF
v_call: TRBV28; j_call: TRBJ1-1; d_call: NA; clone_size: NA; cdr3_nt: TGTGCCAGCAGCCCCCAGGCAGGGGAAACACTGATAGCTTTCTTT; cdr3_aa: CASSPQAGETLIAFF
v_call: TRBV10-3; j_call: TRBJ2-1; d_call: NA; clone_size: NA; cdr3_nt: TGTGCCATCAGTGACACTGGGAGCTCCTACAATGAGCAGTTCTTC; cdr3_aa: CAISDTGSSYNEQFF
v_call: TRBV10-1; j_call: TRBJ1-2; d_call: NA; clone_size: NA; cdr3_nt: TGCGCCAGCAGTGGAGGGTATGGCTACACCTTC; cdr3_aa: CASSGGYGYTF
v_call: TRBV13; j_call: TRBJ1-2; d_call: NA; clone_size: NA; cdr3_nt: TGTGCCAGCAGGCTCTCCAGTAACTATGGCTACACCTTC; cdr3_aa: CASRLSSNYGYTF